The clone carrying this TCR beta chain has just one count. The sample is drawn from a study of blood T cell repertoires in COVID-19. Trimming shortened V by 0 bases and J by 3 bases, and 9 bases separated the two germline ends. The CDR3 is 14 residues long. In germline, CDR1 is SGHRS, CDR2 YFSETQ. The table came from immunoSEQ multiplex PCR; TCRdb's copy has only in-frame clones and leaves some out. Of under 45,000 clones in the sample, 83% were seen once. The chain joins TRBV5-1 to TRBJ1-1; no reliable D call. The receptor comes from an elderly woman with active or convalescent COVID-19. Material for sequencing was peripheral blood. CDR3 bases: TGCGCCAGCAGCTTGGAGTCGGGATACACTGAAGCTTTCTTT. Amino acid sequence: CASSLESGYTEAFF. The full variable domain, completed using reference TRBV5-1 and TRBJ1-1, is KAGVTQTPRYLIKTRGQQVTLSCSPISGHRSVSWYQQTPGQGLQFLFEYFSETQRNKGNFPGRFSGRQFSNSRSEMNVSTLELGDSALYLCASSLESGYTEAFFGQGTRLTVV.